This record looks at one T cell receptor beta chain sequence and its context. Data came from immunoSEQ multiplex PCR; TCRdb stores just in-frame clones and leaves some out. The sample lists 90,000 to 120,000 clones; around 90% were seen once. After removal of 6 bases from V and 3 bases from J, the junction contained 7 bases not matched to a gene. CDR1 and CDR2 from the germline V gene are LNHDA and SQIVND (reference sequence). The CDR3 extends over 15 amino acids. These data originate in a study of T cell responses to AZD1222 COVID-19 vaccine. At the level of the study: Some second doses came at about 4 weeks and others at about 12 weeks; these were pooled.

Source: peripheral blood, taken on day 0 of AZD1222 vaccination. The receptor's source is an adult in good health. V usage is TRBV19 and J usage is TRBJ2-2; 7 bases map to TRBD2. CDR3 loop: CASSLKREYTGELFF. For the CDR3, the DNA is TGTGCCAGTAGCCTAAAGCGGGAATACACCGGGGAGCTGTTTTTT. Looking up the rest from reference TRBV19 and TRBJ2-2 gives the full variable domain: DGGITQSPKYLFRKEGQNVTLSCEQNLNHDAMYWYRQDPGQGLRLIYYSQIVNDFQKGDIAEGYSVSREKKESFPLTVTSAQKNPTAFYLCASSLKREYTGELFFGEGSRLTVL.